The source of this TCR beta chain is a study of radiotherapy plus CTLA-4 blockade in lung cancer. On the study more broadly: Objective responses occurred in approximately 18% of patients; around 30% had disease control. General study points: Clones derived from tumor TCRs expanded in blood after radiotherapy plus ipilimumab. How blood T cell clones changed early, along with interferon-beta, reportedly forecast response best.

V was shortened by 1 base and J by 3 bases, with 9 bases between the two germline ends. In germline, CDR1 is SGHDN, CDR2 FVKESK. The CDR3 is 14 residues long. In its sample, this clone was seen a few times. Its antigen remains unknown. Sequenced by immunoSEQ multiplex PCR; TCRdb stores in-frame clones only, minus some. The table has tens of thousands of clones, around 80% seen once; the top ten hold roughly 3.2%. Focal radiation plus CTLA-4 blockade with ipilimumab was given to patients with chemo-refractory metastatic non-small-cell lung cancer. This TCR came from a human donor with non-small cell lung cancer who had a partial response to radiotherapy plus ipilimumab. The source material was peripheral blood, sampled from a patient treated with radiotherapy plus ipilimumab. The chain links TRBV14 to TRBJ1-1; a possible D gene is TRBD1 (5 bases). The CDR3 sequence is CASSQGQWDTEAFF. In nucleotides, the CDR3 is TGTGCCAGCAGCCAAGGACAGTGGGACACTGAAGCTTTCTTT.